The text below deals with one TCR beta chain. Its antigen is unidentified. This CDR3 has 14 amino acids. V was clipped by 0 bases and J by 0 bases, with 4 bases between them. Germline V lookup: CDR1 SGDLS, CDR2 YYNGEE. The data originate from a study of graft-versus-host responses after intestinal transplantation. Across the study: Following induction with anti-thymocyte globulin, all recipients were given tacrolimus and steroids for two to three years. Overall study results and limits: Some GvH clones were seen earlier in gut or blood, suggesting intestinal origin.

Generated by immunoSEQ multiplex PCR, the TCRdb table keeps only in-frame clones and is missing some. The data contain fewer than 150,000 clones, around nine tenths of them singletons. Source: unstimulated CD4+ T cells sorted from spleen or lymph node cells, taken before intestinal transplant. This receptor was obtained from a human donor who received an intestinal transplant. The gene calls are TRBV9 and TRBJ1-5; D call uncertain. CDR3 in DNA: TGTGCCAGCAGCGTAGATCCTAGCAATCAGCCCCAGCATTTT. It encodes CASSVDPSNQPQHF.